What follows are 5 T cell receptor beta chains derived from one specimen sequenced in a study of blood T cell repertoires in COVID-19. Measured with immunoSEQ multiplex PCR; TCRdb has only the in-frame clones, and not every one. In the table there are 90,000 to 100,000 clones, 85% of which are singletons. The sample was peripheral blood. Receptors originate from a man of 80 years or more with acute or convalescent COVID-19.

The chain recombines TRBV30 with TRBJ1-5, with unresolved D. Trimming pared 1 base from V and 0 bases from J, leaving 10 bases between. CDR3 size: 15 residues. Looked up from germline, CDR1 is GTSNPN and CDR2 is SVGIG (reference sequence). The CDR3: CAWSEDGNSNQPQHF. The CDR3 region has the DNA TGTGCCTGGAGTGAGGACGGGAATAGCAATCAGCCCCAGCATTTT.

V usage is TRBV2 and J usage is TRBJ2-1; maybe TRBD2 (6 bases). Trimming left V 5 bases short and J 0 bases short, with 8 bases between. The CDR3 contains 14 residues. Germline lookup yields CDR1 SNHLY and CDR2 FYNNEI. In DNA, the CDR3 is TGTGCCAGCAGTCCTAGCGCCTCCTACAATGAGCAGTTCTTC. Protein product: CASSPSASYNEQFF.

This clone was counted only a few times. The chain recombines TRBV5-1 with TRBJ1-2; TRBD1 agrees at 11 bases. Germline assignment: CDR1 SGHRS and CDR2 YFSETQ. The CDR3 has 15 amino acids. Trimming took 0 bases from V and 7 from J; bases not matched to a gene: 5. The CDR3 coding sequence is TGCGCCAGCAGCTTGGAAGGACAGGGGGCTTCTGGCTACACCTTC. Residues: CASSLEGQGASGYTF.

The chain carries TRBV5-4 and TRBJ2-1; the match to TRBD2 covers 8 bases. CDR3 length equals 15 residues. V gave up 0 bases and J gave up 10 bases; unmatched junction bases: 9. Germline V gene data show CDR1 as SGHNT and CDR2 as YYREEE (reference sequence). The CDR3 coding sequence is TGTGCCAGCAGCTTGGAGCTAGCGGGCCTCGGGGAGCAGTTCTTC. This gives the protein CASSLELAGLGEQFF.

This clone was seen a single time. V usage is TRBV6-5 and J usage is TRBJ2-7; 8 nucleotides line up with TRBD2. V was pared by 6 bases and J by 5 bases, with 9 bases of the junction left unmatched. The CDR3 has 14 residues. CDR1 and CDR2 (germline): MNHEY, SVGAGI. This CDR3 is CASRLAGLGHEQYF. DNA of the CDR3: TGTGCCAGCAGGTTAGCGGGGCTAGGGCACGAGCAGTACTTC.